This T cell receptor beta chain was documented in a study of blood T cell repertoires in COVID-19. Turning to the study itself: The United States, Italy and Spain were the sources of the acute and convalescent COVID-19 samples. Nucleic acid was either cDNA or gDNA, and it came from T cells, B-cell-depleted T cells, or PBMCs.

Participants were placed into cohorts based on the clinical history they reported. Within the 2 weeks before study entry, each person in the exposed group met a COVID-19 case. The assay was immunoSEQ multiplex PCR, and TCRdb's table has in-frame clones only and misses some. The table records roughly 280,000 clones, more than 85% of them present only once. Germline V gene data show CDR1 as SGHTA and CDR2 as FQGNSA. The V and J ends lost 5 bases and 9 bases respectively, with 8 bases between them. CDR3 length: 11 residues. Input material: PBMCs or T cells enriched from blood (not recorded which). The TCR originated in a man in his forties who had been exposed to COVID-19. The chain joins TRBV7-2 to TRBJ2-1, with TRBD2 as a possible D gene (5 bases). The CDR3, as DNA: TGTGCCAGCAGCCTTGAGGGTGAGCAGTTCTTC. Translation gives CASSLEGEQFF.